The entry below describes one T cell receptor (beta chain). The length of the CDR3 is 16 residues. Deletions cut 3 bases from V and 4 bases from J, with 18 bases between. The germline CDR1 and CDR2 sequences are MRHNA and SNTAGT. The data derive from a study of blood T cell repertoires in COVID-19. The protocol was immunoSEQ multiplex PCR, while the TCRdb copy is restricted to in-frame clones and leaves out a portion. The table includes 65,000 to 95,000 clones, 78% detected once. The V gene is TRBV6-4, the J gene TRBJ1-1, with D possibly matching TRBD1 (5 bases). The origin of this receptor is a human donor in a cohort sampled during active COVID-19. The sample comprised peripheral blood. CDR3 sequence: CASSDVPGPGGTEAFF. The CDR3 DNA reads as TGTGCCAGCAGTGATGTCCCTGGACCGGGGGGCACTGAAGCTTTCTTT.